This T cell receptor beta chain was captured by sequencing in a study of blood T cells in healthy people across ages. Findings and limits, study-wide: Estimates of diversity drawn from one million T cells were considered underestimates. Per million T cells, TCR beta diversity dropped about linearly as age rose. Naive T cell percentage strongly correlated with TCR beta diversity.

Turning to this clonotype: Its antigen is unknown.

Primers used in a second PCR of roughly 7 to 12 cycles were a sample-barcoded 5' primer and a J-beta primer mix. Every cDNA was tagged by a template-switch adaptor with 12 random nucleotides. Using its own MiXCR run on the 5' RACE reads, TCRdb lists one record per CDR3 protein. The table lists approximately 1,700,000 distinct CDR3 sequences, more than 35% of them singletons, with around 23% in the top ten. The TCR comes from a human donor in good health. The sample consisted of blood.

CDR3 in amino acids: CSASLLGPYYGYTF. The CDR3 region has the DNA TGCAGTGCTAGTCTCCTTGGCCCTTACTATGGCTACACCTTC. The genes are TRBV20-1 and TRBJ1-2, with D uncertain. The germline V gene has CDR1 DFQATT and CDR2 SNEGSKA (reference sequence). V gave up 3 bases and J gave up 3 bases, with 14 bases separating them. This CDR3 contains 14 residues.